Below are 10 T cell receptor beta chains sequenced from a single sample in a study of tumor-infiltrating lymphocytes in primary liver carcinoma. TCR beta cDNA was prepared out of 500 ng total RNA by means of a constant-region primer. Amplification in three nested multiplex PCR rounds with slightly modified ARM-PCR gave rise to TCR beta libraries. The first two PCR rounds used TRBV1-TRBV30 primers with a Cbeta primer, 9 to 11 cycles each. Via MiXCR, TCRdb re-called the multiplex PCR reads, giving one row per CDR3 protein. The sample carries 35,000 to 50,000 distinct CDR3 sequences, roughly 80% recorded once. Investigators took RNA and DNA out together from 20-30 mg of unsorted bulk tissue. Sequencing was carried out using tumor-adjacent normal liver tissue. The receptors here all came from a woman in her 30s with primary liver carcinoma and hepatitis B virus infection.

Details on this clonotype: An end of the junction does not agree with germline; a read error may underlie this. The V and J genes are TRBV7-9 and TRBJ2-7; 7 bases are a match to TRBD2. CDR1 is SEHNR and CDR2 is FQNEAQ in the germline V gene (reference sequence). The CDR3 sequence is 14 residues long. CDR3 protein: CDSSSGGRPYEQYF. The CDR3, as DNA: TGTGACAGCAGCTCGGGAGGCCGCCCCTACGAGCAGTACTTC.

In this sample, this clonotype turned up once. The junction departs from the called germline gene at one end, perhaps through a read error. J is TRBJ2-1 and V is TRBV12-3 or TRBV12-4; 14 positions agree with TRBD2. The CDR3 length is 14 residues. CDR3 sequence reads: CANSLGLAGVEQFF. As DNA, the CDR3 is TGTGCCAACAGCCTGGGACTAGCGGGAGTGGAGCAATTCTTC.

CDR3 in amino acids: CASIQGQETQYF. The DNA of the CDR3 is TGTGCCAGCATTCAGGGTCAGGAGACCCAGTACTTC. J is TRBJ2-5 and V is TRBV6-1; possible D gene TRBD1, 5 bases. Looked up from germline, CDR1 is MNHNS and CDR2 is SASEGT. V lost 7 bases to trimming and J lost 5 bases, with 11 bases between them. The CDR3 runs 12 residues.

On this clonotype itself: This likely comes from a read error, as the CDR3 has no conserved phenylalanine or tryptophan at its end. The DNA is omitted, as the CDR3 cannot be located on it reliably, and the CDR3 follows TCRdb's listing. The rearrangement links TRBV11-2 to TRBJ2-2; no check of the table's D call, TRBD1, against the DNA was made. Germline V gene lookup returns CDR1 SGHAT and CDR2 FQNNGV. 16 amino acids form the CDR3, both terminal residues included. The CDR3 reads CASSLSQDRGRREPFL.

This clonotype was observed a single time. As the CDR3 is not closed by the conserved phenylalanine or tryptophan, this likely results from a read error. No DNA is shown, since the ends of the CDR3 on it are uncertain; the CDR3 is the one TCRdb lists. The V gene is TRBV11-3, the J gene TRBJ2-1; the table's D call of TRBD1 was not tested on the DNA. Germline-derived CDR1 and CDR2 are SGHNT and YENEEA. The CDR3 adds up to 15 amino acids, both ends counted. CDR3: CASSFGAYFYNERFL.

As to this clonotype: Germline and junction disagree at one end, which may indicate a read error. V and J are TRBV13 and TRBJ1-2, with D tentatively TRBD1 (5 bases). Germline loops: CDR1 PRHDT, CDR2 FYEKMQ (reference sequence). CDR3 length: 15 amino acids. The CDR3 DNA reads as TGTGCCTGCAGCCCCCGTTACGGACACGGCTATGCCTACACCTTC. The encoded protein is CACSPRYGHGYAYTF.

The chain employs TRBV6-1 and TRBJ2-2; 9 nucleotides line up with TRBD2. The CDR3 extends over 18 amino acids. Germline CDR1 reads MNHNS; CDR2 reads SASEGT. CDR3 amino acids: CTGSEALAGGANTGELFF. CDR3 bases: TGTACCGGCAGTGAAGCATTGGCGGGAGGGGCGAACACCGGGGAGCTGTTTTTT.

Turning to this clonotype: This clone may be a read error of a much larger clone one base away. The V call is TRBV7-9, the J call TRBJ2-1, with 11 bases matching TRBD2. Losses at the gene ends were 5 bases for V and 3 bases for J; bases not matched to a gene: 6. The CDR3 has 16 amino acids. The V gene's germline CDR1 is SEHNR and CDR2 FQNEAQ (reference sequence). The CDR3 DNA follows: TGTGCCAGCAGCGGGGATAGCGGGAGGGTCTACAATGAGCAGTTCTTC. Translating gives CASSGDSGRVYNEQFF.

In regard to this clonotype: One end of the junction does not line up with germline, which may come from a read error. This chain joins TRBV6-2 or TRBV6-3 and TRBJ2-1; D might be TRBD2 (5 bases). This CDR3 is built from 14 residues. The germline gives CDR1 MNHEY, CDR2 SVGEGT. In DNA form, the CDR3 reads TGTGCCAGCGGGGTAACCCAAGACTACAATGAGCGGTTCTTC. Amino acids: CASGVTQDYNERFF.

A note on this clonotype: No conserved phenylalanine or tryptophan is present at the end of the CDR3, so a read error is the likely explanation. CDR3 sequence reads: CASSLGAGSGETQYL. The DNA of the CDR3 is TGCGCCAGCAGCTTAGGGGCAGGGAGTGGGGAGACCCAGTACTTG. This chain links TRBV11-2 with TRBJ2-5; D tentatively fits TRBD1 or TRBD2 (5 bases each). CDR3 length: 15 amino acids. Germline loops: CDR1 SGHAT, CDR2 FQNNGV.